This entry lists 25 T cell receptor beta chains sequenced from one sample in a study of blood T cell repertoires in COVID-19. Method: immunoSEQ multiplex PCR; TCRdb's copy keeps in-frame clones and lacks some. In the table there are around 300,000 clones, around 88% of which are singletons. The sequenced sample consisted of PBMCs or T cells enriched from blood (not recorded which). The source of these receptors is a woman aged 40-49 years who had recovered from COVID-19.

This chain connects TRBV15 to TRBJ2-7; TRBD1 agrees at 7 bases. Losses at the gene ends were 4 bases for V and 4 bases for J; bases not matched to a gene: 7. Germline V lookup: CDR1 LNHNV, CDR2 YYDKDF (reference sequence). The CDR3 length is 14 residues. CDR3 bases: TGTGCCACCAGCACGAGACGGGACAGTTACGAGCAGTACTTC. It is translated as CATSTRRDSYEQYF.

This rearrangement joins TRBV28 to TRBJ1-5; TRBD1 matches at 9 bases. J lost 6 bases, V lost 2 bases, and 5 bases had no gene match. The length of the CDR3 is 15 residues. Germline V CDR1 and CDR2: MDHEN, SYDVKM. CDR3: CASSLGGTGRQPQHF. CDR3 nucleotide sequence: TGTGCCAGCAGTTTAGGGGGGACAGGGCGTCAGCCCCAGCATTTT.

The chain carries TRBV28 and TRBJ1-5; TRBD1 aligns across 7 bases. CDR3 length equals 15 residues. V shed 5 bases and J 4 bases; nucleotides not matched to a gene: 8. From germline, CDR1 is MDHEN and CDR2 SYDVKM. CDR3 residues: CASSARTGINQPQHF. DNA of the CDR3: TGTGCCAGCAGTGCCCGGACAGGAATAAATCAGCCCCAGCATTTT.

Here the CDR3 reads CASSRGTVSNTGELFF. CDR3 DNA: TGCGCCAGCAGCCGCGGGACAGTTTCGAACACCGGGGAGCTGTTTTTT. J is TRBJ2-2 and V is TRBV5-1; tentatively, D is TRBD1 (7 bases). CDR3 length: 16 residues. The germline V gene encodes CDR1 SGHRS and CDR2 YFSETQ. Trimming took 4 bases from V and 0 from J, leaving 13 bases between them. The complete variable domain, with remaining parts taken from reference TRBV5-1 and TRBJ2-2, reads KAGVTQTPRYLIKTRGQQVTLSCSPISGHRSVSWYQQTPGQGLQFLFEYFSETQRNKGNFPGRFSGRQFSNSRSEMNVSTLELGDSALYLCASSRGTVSNTGELFFGEGSRLTVL.

This clone has just a few counts. The chain couples TRBV2 to TRBJ2-2; 7 positions match TRBD1. CDR3 length: 13 residues. V was pared by 6 bases and J by 7 bases, with 5 bases of the junction left unmatched. The germline CDR1 and CDR2 sequences are SNHLY and FYNNEI. CDR3: CASRAQGDGELFF. Here the CDR3 DNA reads TGTGCCAGCAGAGCCCAGGGGGACGGGGAGCTGTTTTTT.

The gene calls are TRBV28 and TRBJ1-5; D possibly corresponds to TRBD1 (5 bases). This CDR3 region has 12 residues. Germline V gives CDR1 MDHEN, CDR2 SYDVKM. The V end lost 7 bases, the J end lost 4 bases, and 8 bases lay between the germline ends. CDR3 protein: CASTGGNQPQHF. CDR3 DNA sequence: TGTGCCAGCACTGGGGGGAATCAGCCCCAGCATTTT. Based on the CDR3 plus reference TRBV28 and TRBJ1-5, the full variable domain is DVKVTQSSRYLVKRTGEKVFLECVQDMDHENMFWYRQDPGLGLRLIYFSYDVKMKEKGDIPEGYSVSREKKERFSLILESASTNQTSMYLCASTGGNQPQHFGDGTRLSIL.

This sequence joins TRBV19 and TRBJ2-7; 11 positions match TRBD1. Looked up from germline, CDR1 is LNHDA and CDR2 is SQIVND (reference sequence). The V gene end was trimmed by 4 bases and the J gene end by 3 bases; junction bases not matched to a gene: 8. The CDR3 contains 16 residues. The CDR3 sequence: CASSKRPGQGDYEQYF. The CDR3 DNA reads TGTGCCAGTAGTAAGCGACCGGGACAGGGGGACTACGAGCAGTACTTC.

The CDR3 is CASSEDGSSYNEQFF. As DNA, the CDR3 is TGTGCCAGCAGTGAAGACGGTAGCTCCTACAATGAGCAGTTCTTC. The chain couples TRBV6-1 to TRBJ2-1; D is unresolved. V lost 1 base, J lost 0 bases, and 7 bases lay in between. This CDR3 has 15 amino acids. In germline, CDR1 is MNHNS, CDR2 SASEGT.

This clone is a singleton in its sample. J is TRBJ2-7 and V is TRBV28; no firm D call. The CDR3 runs to 11 residues. From germline, CDR1 is MDHEN and CDR2 SYDVKM. V lost 2 bases, J lost 6 bases, and 5 bases lay in between. CDR3 nucleotides: TGTGCCAGCAGTTTAATGGCCGAGCAGTACTTC. Residues: CASSLMAEQYF.

The chain carries TRBV21-1 and TRBJ2-3; the table calls TRBD2, which could not be checked here. TRBV21-1 is flagged as a pseudogene. The CDR3 runs to 16 residues. The CDR3 here is CASSKGSGRERDTQYF. CDR3 coding DNA: TGTGCCAGCAGCAAAGGAAGCGGGAGAGAGAGAGATACGCAGTATTTT.

Only one count was recorded for this clone. This chain links TRBV4-1 with TRBJ2-1, with D possibly TRBD1 on 5 matching bases. The CDR3 covers 14 residues. V was cut by 1 base and J by 9 bases, with 13 bases left in between. CDR1 and CDR2 (germline): MGHRA, YSYEKL. The CDR3 spells CASSQVGASAEQFF. The CDR3 DNA is TGCGCCAGCAGCCAAGTTGGGGCGTCTGCTGAGCAGTTCTTC.

This rearrangement joins TRBV28 to TRBJ2-2; tentative D call: TRBD2 (6 bases). CDR1 is MDHEN and CDR2 is SYDVKM in the germline V gene. The CDR3 is 20 amino acids. V gave up 4 bases and J gave up 1 base, with 25 bases separating them. In DNA form, the CDR3 reads TGTGCCAGCAGTTCATGGGACTTTGGTATACTCCAACGGAACACCGGGGAGCTGTTTTTT. As protein: CASSSWDFGILQRNTGELFF. Full variable domain (missing parts from reference TRBV28 and TRBJ2-2): DVKVTQSSRYLVKRTGEKVFLECVQDMDHENMFWYRQDPGLGLRLIYFSYDVKMKEKGDIPEGYSVSREKKERFSLILESASTNQTSMYLCASSSWDFGILQRNTGELFFGEGSRLTVL.

J is TRBJ1-5 and V is TRBV24-1; TRBD1 matches at 10 bases. CDR1 KGHDR and CDR2 SFDVKD come from the germline V gene. V was pared by 9 bases and J by 5 bases, with 6 bases of the junction left unmatched. CDR3 length equals 14 residues. CDR3 loop: CATYGQGDHQPQHF. The CDR3, as DNA: TGTGCCACCTACGGACAGGGGGATCATCAGCCCCAGCATTTT.

As concerns this clone: This specimen includes other DNA sequences encoding the same CDR3. The V and J genes are TRBV18 and TRBJ2-3; D gene unclear. The CDR3 runs 13 residues. Trimming left V 3 bases short and J 2 bases short, with 6 bases between. CDR1 is KGHSH and CDR2 is LQKENI in the germline V gene. CDR3 residues: CASSPQSTDTQYF. The CDR3 coding sequence is TGTGCCAGCTCACCGCAGTCCACAGATACGCAGTATTTT.

The V and J genes are TRBV30 and TRBJ2-7, with a weak D call TRBD1 (6 bases). Germline CDR1 GTSNPN, CDR2 SVGIG (reference sequence). This CDR3 is 14 amino acids long. With 0 bases removed from V and 5 bases from J, the gap between germline ends came to 14 bases. CDR3 nucleotides: TGTGCCTGGAGTGTAATACAGGGAAGCAACGAGCAGTACTTC. The encoded protein is CAWSVIQGSNEQYF.

The chain couples TRBV27 to TRBJ1-6, with D unclear. The CDR3 has 13 amino acids. Trimming stripped 7 bases from V and 7 bases from J, with 11 bases between. Per germline, CDR1 MNHEY and CDR2 SMNVEV (reference sequence). The CDR3 loop reads CASTPRRNSPLHF. The DNA for the CDR3 is TGTGCCAGCACTCCCAGGAGGAATTCACCCCTCCACTTT.

The chain combines TRBV11-3 with TRBJ2-3; TRBD2 aligns across 9 bases. The germline gives CDR1 SGHNT, CDR2 YENEEA. V trimming: 3 bases; J trimming: 1 base; junction bases outside the gene matches: 2. This CDR3 is 15 amino acids long. CDR3 amino acids: CASSFSGSGTDTQYF. In DNA, the CDR3 is TGTGCCAGCAGCTTTAGCGGGAGCGGCACAGATACGCAGTATTTT.

The rearrangement uses TRBV6-6 and TRBJ2-5, with 8 bases fitting TRBD1. Germline trimming cut 5 bases from V and 4 bases from J; bases unmatched to any gene: 15. In germline, CDR1 is MNHNY, CDR2 SVGAGI (reference sequence). The CDR3 is 17 residues long. The DNA for the CDR3 is TGTGCCAGCAGTCACGACCTGGACAGGGCTTTGGGAGAGACCCAGTACTTC. Translated, it gives CASSHDLDRALGETQYF.

The chain uses TRBV7-3 and TRBJ1-4; TRBD1 matches 8 bases. The CDR3 covers 18 residues. The germline V gene has CDR1 SGHTA and CDR2 FQGTGA. The V and J ends lost 1 base and 4 bases, in that order; junction bases with no gene match: 11. The CDR3 DNA follows: TGTGCCAGCAGCTTAAAGAGGACAGGGTCTCGTCATAATGAAAAACTGTTTTTT. It translates to CASSLKRTGSRHNEKLFF.

V is TRBV7-2 and J is TRBJ2-1; no firm D call. V lost 0 bases and J 8 bases, leaving 11 bases between the germline ends. This CDR3 is built from 14 residues. Looked up from germline, CDR1 is SGHTA and CDR2 is FQGNSA. CDR3 region: CASSLAPAWDEQFF. The CDR3 DNA is TGTGCCAGCAGCTTAGCGCCAGCGTGGGATGAGCAGTTCTTC.

The chain combines TRBV19 with TRBJ1-4; tentative D call: TRBD1 (5 bases). Germline CDR1 is LNHDA and CDR2 is SQIVND (reference sequence). Trimming cost V 4 bases and J 5 bases, with 17 bases left between them. The CDR3 has 16 residues. The CDR3: CASSTPGWAGNEKLFF. Here the CDR3 DNA reads TGTGCCAGTAGTACCCCAGGGTGGGCAGGGAATGAAAAACTGTTTTTT. Variable domain in full (rest from reference TRBV19 and TRBJ1-4): DGGITQSPKYLFRKEGQNVTLSCEQNLNHDAMYWYRQDPGQGLRLIYYSQIVNDFQKGDIAEGYSVSREKKESFPLTVTSAQKNPTAFYLCASSTPGWAGNEKLFFGSGTQLSVL.

V is TRBV28 and J is TRBJ2-7, with 16 bases that match TRBD2. V shed 10 bases and J 2 bases; nucleotides not matched to a gene: 5. Germline loops: CDR1 MDHEN, CDR2 SYDVKM. The CDR3 is 15 amino acids. The CDR3 sequence is CATSGLAGGPYEQYF. The CDR3 DNA reads as TGTGCCACCTCGGGACTAGCGGGAGGGCCCTACGAGCAGTACTTC.

The rearrangement joins TRBV30 to TRBJ1-1, with 8 bases fitting TRBD1. V was clipped by 2 bases and J by 4 bases; unmatched bases: 6. Germline V gives CDR1 GTSNPN, CDR2 SVGIG (reference sequence). This CDR3 contains 14 residues. The chain's CDR3 is CAWSTDRAGTEAFF. The CDR3 nucleotides are TGTGCCTGGAGTACGGACAGGGCGGGCACTGAAGCTTTCTTT. Full variable domain (missing parts from reference TRBV30 and TRBJ1-1): SQTIHQWPATLVQPVGSPLSLECTVEGTSNPNLYWYRQAAGRGLQLLFYSVGIGQISSEVPQNLSASRPQDRQFILSSKKLLLSDSGFYLCAWSTDRAGTEAFFGQGTRLTVV.

J is TRBJ1-2 and V is TRBV29-1, with 9 positions matching TRBD1. Germline lookup yields CDR1 SQVTM and CDR2 ANQGSEA. The CDR3 is 16 amino acids. V dropped 3 bases and J dropped 3; count of bases not matched to a gene: 11. CDR3 coding DNA: TGCAGCGTTGATTCCCCCGGGACAGGGAGTGACTATGGCTACACCTTC. It yields the protein CSVDSPGTGSDYGYTF.

The J gene is TRBJ2-2, the V gene TRBV7-9; D unresolved. CDR3 size: 13 residues. Trimming took off 7 bases at V and 4 bases at J, with 10 bases between the two ends. The germline gives CDR1 SEHNR, CDR2 FQNEAQ (reference sequence). The CDR3 sequence: CASKASGTGELFF. CDR3 in DNA: TGTGCCAGCAAGGCGTCGGGCACCGGGGAGCTGTTTTTT. Combining the CDR3 with reference TRBV7-9 and TRBJ2-2 gives the whole variable domain DTGVSQNPRHKITKRGQNVTFRCDPISEHNRLYWYRQTLGQGPEFLTYFQNEAQLEKSRLLSDRFSAERPKGSFSTLEIQRTEQGDSAMYLCASKASGTGELFFGEGSRLTVL.